These T cell receptor beta chains were read from a single sample in a study of blood T cell repertoires in COVID-19. The protocol was immunoSEQ multiplex PCR, while the TCRdb copy is restricted to in-frame clones and leaves out a portion. This table holds around 250,000 clones, almost 85% found once. Sequencing was done on a sample of PBMCs or T cells enriched from blood (not recorded which). The receptors were gathered from a woman aged 45 to 65 with acute COVID-19. Each CDR3 is given with its conserved first and last residue. D genes are given only for firm matches. Size tells how often a clone was seen (once, few, many) or the class of an expanded clone, and some rows leave it out.

V gene	J gene	clone size	D gene	CDR3 protein	CDR3 DNA
TRBV2	TRBJ2-5	-	-	CASRSKDYQETQYF	TGTGCCAGCAGATCTAAGGACTACCAAGAGACCCAGTACTTC
TRBV7-2	TRBJ1-4	-	-	CASSLDSNTNEKLFF	TGTGCCAGCAGCTTAGACTCCAATACTAATGAAAAACTGTTTTTT
TRBV30	TRBJ2-5	-	-	CAWSSGAGTQYF	TGTGCCTGGAGTTCTGGGGCAGGGACCCAGTACTTC
TRBV27	TRBJ1-2	-	TRBD1	CASSLSGQGVLSYGYTF	TGTGCCAGCAGTTTATCGGGACAGGGGGTTCTTAGCTATGGCTACACCTTC
TRBV11-2	TRBJ2-1	-	-	CASSLGNRAISNEQFF	TGTGCCAGCAGCTTAGGTAACAGGGCAATCTCTAATGAGCAGTTCTTC
TRBV5-5	TRBJ2-3	-	-	CASSQSGGGKDTQYF	TGTGCCAGCAGCCAATCGGGAGGGGGCAAGGATACGCAGTATTTT
TRBV21-1	TRBJ2-3	once	-	CASSKVATASGGPSVDTQYF	TGTGCCAGCAGCAAAGTGGCGACAGCTAGCGGGGGGCCCTCAGTGGATACGCAGTATTTT
TRBV6-5	TRBJ2-2	-	TRBD1	CASSYGTGANTGELFF	TGTGCCAGCAGTTACGGGACAGGGGCGAACACCGGGGAGCTGTTTTTT
TRBV27	TRBJ1-1	few	-	CASSLFDSLFF	TGTGCCAGCAGTTTGTTCGACAGTTTGTTCTTT
TRBV7-3	TRBJ2-2	-	-	CASSDNLNTGELFF	TGTGCCAGCAGCGACAACTTGAACACCGGGGAGCTGTTTTTT
TRBV15	TRBJ1-3	-	-	CATSVTRGFGNTIYF	TGTGCCACCAGCGTAACCCGGGGGTTTGGAAACACCATATATTTT
TRBV5-1	TRBJ1-6	-	TRBD1	CASSLTGTGSYNSPLHF	TGCGCCAGCAGTTTGACTGGGACAGGTTCTTATAATTCACCCCTCCACTTT
TRBV7-7	TRBJ2-5	-	-	CASSLGGPQETQYF	TGTGCTAGCAGCTTAGGAGGGCCCCAAGAGACCCAGTACTTC
TRBV7-2	TRBJ2-5	-	-	CASRGGAGETQYF	TGTGCCAGCAGAGGGGGGGCGGGAGAGACCCAGTACTTC
TRBV14	TRBJ1-1	-	-	CASSRTLNTEAFF	TGTGCCAGCAGCCGGACACTGAACACTGAAGCTTTCTTT
TRBV10-3	TRBJ2-7	-	TRBD1	CATAPGTGVYEQYF	TGTGCCACCGCCCCCGGGACAGGGGTCTACGAGCAGTACTTC
TRBV30	TRBJ1-5	once	TRBD1	CAWSRETGRSKPQHF	TGTGCCTGGAGTAGAGAGACAGGGCGATCAAAGCCCCAGCATTTT
TRBV9	TRBJ1-6	-	TRBD1	CASSDLQGISSPLHF	TGTGCCAGCAGCGACTTACAGGGGATAAGCTCACCCCTCCACTTT
TRBV19	TRBJ1-6	-	TRBD1	CACKQGPSYNSPLHF	TGTGCCTGCAAACAGGGGCCATCCTATAATTCACCCCTCCACTTT
TRBV19	TRBJ1-4	-	TRBD1	CASRRPGQVEEKLFF	TGTGCCAGTAGGAGGCCGGGACAGGTGGAGGAAAAACTGTTTTTT
TRBV7-2	TRBJ2-5	-	TRBD2	CASSFLAGWRETQYF	TGTGCCAGCAGCTTCCTAGCGGGGTGGAGGGAGACCCAGTACTTC
TRBV4-3	TRBJ1-2	-	-	CASSRRLDSLFYGYTF	TGCGCCAGCAGCCGCCGCCTGGACAGTCTCTTCTATGGCTACACCTTC
TRBV3-1/TRBV3-2	TRBJ1-2	-	-	CASSSGDYGYTF	TGTGCCAGCAGCTCGGGGGACTATGGCTACACCTTC
TRBV6-5	TRBJ2-6	-	-	CASRSTLSGANVLTF	TGTGCCAGCCGGTCCACCCTCTCTGGGGCCAACGTCCTGACTTTC
TRBV3-1/TRBV3-2	TRBJ1-1	-	TRBD1	CASSLPGTGRTEAFF	TGTGCCAGCAGCCTCCCAGGGACAGGGCGGACTGAAGCTTTCTTT
TRBV7-9	TRBJ1-4	-	-	CASSFGGENEKLFF	TGTGCCAGCAGCTTCGGGGGGGAAAATGAAAAACTGTTTTTT
TRBV9	TRBJ1-2	-	-	CASSASGNNYGYTF	TGTGCCAGCAGCGCCTCCGGGAACAACTATGGCTACACCTTC
TRBV3-1/TRBV3-2	TRBJ1-2	-	-	CASSQDFSDYGYTF	TGTGCCAGCAGCCAAGATTTTTCCGACTATGGCTACACCTTC
TRBV5-6	TRBJ2-7	-	-	CASSYYSIRYEQYF	TGTGCCAGCAGTTACTACTCAATCCGGTACGAGCAGTACTTC
TRBV30	TRBJ1-4	few	TRBD1	CAWSLDRDEKLFF	TGTGCCTGGAGTCTGGACAGGGACGAAAAACTGTTTTTT
TRBV2	TRBJ2-7	-	TRBD1	CASSEAGTGVYEQYF	TGTGCCAGCAGTGAAGCGGGGACAGGGGTCTACGAGCAGTACTTC